Below, one T cell receptor beta chain is given with its context. The antigen remains unidentified. Healthy people donating bone marrow made up the donors. Vbeta (60) and Jbeta (13) primers were used in the PCR. The method was immunoSEQ multiplex PCR; TCRdb's version includes in-frame clones alone and lacks a portion of them. The data contain 150,000 to 200,000 clones, approximately 80% of them singletons. This CDR3 has 13 residues. Germline V lookup: CDR1 MRHNA, CDR2 SNTAGT. Deletions cut 5 bases from V and 4 bases from J, with 9 bases between. The entry originates in a study of cytomegalovirus exposure and HLA in healthy donors. Study conclusions and caveats: There was a cluster of highly shared sequence variants that was likely a sequencing artifact. Solely CMV serostatus was available to characterize immune exposure.

Specimen: PBMCs. This TCR came from a middle-aged woman in good health and CMV-seronegative. V gene TRBV6-4 combines with J gene TRBJ2-1; no reliable D call. In DNA form, the CDR3 reads TGTGCCAGCAGTCCCGACTCATACAATGAGCAGTTCTTC. Residues: CASSPDSYNEQFF.